The 6 T cell receptor beta chains below all came from one sample that was sequenced in a study of blood T cell repertoires in COVID-19. Sequencing was performed with immunoSEQ multiplex PCR; in TCRdb, only in-frame clones are kept and a portion is missing. Of some 41,000 clones detected, roughly four fifths appear once; the ten largest clones hold 30% to 45%. Specimen: peripheral blood. These receptors all stem from a man in his forties or fifties with active or convalescent COVID-19.

The chain employs TRBV6-5 and TRBJ1-3; tentatively, D is TRBD1 (6 bases). This CDR3 comprises 12 residues. Germline-derived CDR1 and CDR2 are MNHEY and SVGAGI. V was shortened by 11 bases and J by 4 bases, with 12 bases between the two germline ends. In nucleotides, the CDR3 is TGTGCCTCTACAGGGCCCGGAAACACCATATATTTT. This translates into CASTGPGNTIYF.

This chain uses TRBV28 with TRBJ1-1, with D possibly TRBD1 on 6 matching bases. The length of the CDR3 is 13 residues. Looked up from germline, CDR1 is MDHEN and CDR2 is SYDVKM. V lost 5 bases to trimming and J lost 1 base, with 8 bases between them. The CDR3 loop is CASSPTGNTEAFF. CDR3 coding DNA: TGTGCCAGCAGTCCGACAGGGAACACTGAAGCTTTCTTT.

V and J are TRBV18 and TRBJ1-2; D ambiguous. CDR1 and CDR2 (germline): KGHSH, LQKENI. V was pared by 2 bases and J by 5 bases, with 15 bases between. The CDR3 sequence is 15 residues long. The CDR3: CASSPERSLLYGYTF. CDR3 in DNA: TGTGCCAGCTCACCAGAACGGAGCCTATTGTATGGCTACACCTTC.

In DNA, the CDR3 is TGTGCCAGCAGCTTAGCAGCGGGGGGAATTTACGAGCAGTACTTC. This translates into CASSLAAGGIYEQYF. The chain joins TRBV11-2 to TRBJ2-7; 9 bases are shared with TRBD2. Germline CDR1 and CDR2: SGHAT and FQNNGV. The junction had 5 bases not matched to a gene; V was cut back by 1 base and J by 4 bases. There are 15 residues in the CDR3.

This clone has a single count. The genes are TRBV18 and TRBJ1-1, with D uncertain. Trimming took off 4 bases at V and 5 bases at J, with 11 bases between the two ends. This CDR3 contains 13 residues. Germline lookup yields CDR1 KGHSH and CDR2 LQKENI. The CDR3: CASSLGRGTEAFF. The CDR3 DNA is TGTGCCAGCTCACTGGGCCGTGGGACTGAAGCTTTCTTT.

CDR3 protein: CASSTGTNQPQHF. The CDR3, as DNA: TGTGCCAGTAGTACAGGGACTAATCAGCCCCAGCATTTT. The rearrangement joins TRBV19 to TRBJ1-5, with D maybe TRBD1 (5 bases). Per the germline V gene, CDR1 is LNHDA and CDR2 is SQIVND (reference sequence). The CDR3 contains 13 residues. V shed 4 bases and J shed 4 bases, with 8 bases lying between them.